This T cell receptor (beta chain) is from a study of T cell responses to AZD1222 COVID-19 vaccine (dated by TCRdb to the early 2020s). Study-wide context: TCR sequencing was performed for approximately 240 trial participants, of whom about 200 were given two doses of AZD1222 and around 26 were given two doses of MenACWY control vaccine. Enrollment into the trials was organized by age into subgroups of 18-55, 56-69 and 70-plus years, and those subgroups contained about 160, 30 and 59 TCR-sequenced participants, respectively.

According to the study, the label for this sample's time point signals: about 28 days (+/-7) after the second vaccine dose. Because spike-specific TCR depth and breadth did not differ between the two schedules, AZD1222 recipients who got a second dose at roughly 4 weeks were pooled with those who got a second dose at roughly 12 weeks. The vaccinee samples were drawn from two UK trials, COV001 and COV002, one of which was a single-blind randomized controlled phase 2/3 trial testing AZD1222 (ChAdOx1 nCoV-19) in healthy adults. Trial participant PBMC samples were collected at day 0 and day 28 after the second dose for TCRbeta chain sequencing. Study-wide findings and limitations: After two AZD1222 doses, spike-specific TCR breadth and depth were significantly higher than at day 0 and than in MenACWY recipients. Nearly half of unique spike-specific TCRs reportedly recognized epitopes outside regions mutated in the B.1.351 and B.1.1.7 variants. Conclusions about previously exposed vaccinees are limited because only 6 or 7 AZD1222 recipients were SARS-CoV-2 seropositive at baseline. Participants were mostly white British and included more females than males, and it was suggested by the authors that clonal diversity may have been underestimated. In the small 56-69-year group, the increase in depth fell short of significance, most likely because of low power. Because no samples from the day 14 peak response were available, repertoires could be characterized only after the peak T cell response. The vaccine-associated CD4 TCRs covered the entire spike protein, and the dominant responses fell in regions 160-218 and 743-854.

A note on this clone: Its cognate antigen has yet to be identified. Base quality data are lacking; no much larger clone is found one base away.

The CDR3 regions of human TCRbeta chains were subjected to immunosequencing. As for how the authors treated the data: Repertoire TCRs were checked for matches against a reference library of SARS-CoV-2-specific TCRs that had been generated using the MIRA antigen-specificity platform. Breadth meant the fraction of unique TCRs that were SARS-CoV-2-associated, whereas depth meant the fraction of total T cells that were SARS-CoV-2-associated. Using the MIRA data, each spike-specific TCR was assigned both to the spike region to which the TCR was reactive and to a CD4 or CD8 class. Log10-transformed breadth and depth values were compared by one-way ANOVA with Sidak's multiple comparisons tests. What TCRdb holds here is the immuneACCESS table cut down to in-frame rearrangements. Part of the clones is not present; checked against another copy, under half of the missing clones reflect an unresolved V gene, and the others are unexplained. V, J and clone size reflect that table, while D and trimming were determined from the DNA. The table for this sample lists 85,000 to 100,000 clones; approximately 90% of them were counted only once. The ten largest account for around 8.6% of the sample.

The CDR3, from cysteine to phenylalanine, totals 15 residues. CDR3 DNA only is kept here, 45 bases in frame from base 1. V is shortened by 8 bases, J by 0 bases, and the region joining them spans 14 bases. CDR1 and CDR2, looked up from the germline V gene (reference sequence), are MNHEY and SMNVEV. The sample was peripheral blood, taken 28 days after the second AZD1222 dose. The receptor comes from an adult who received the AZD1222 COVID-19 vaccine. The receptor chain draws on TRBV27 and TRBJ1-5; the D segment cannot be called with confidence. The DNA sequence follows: TGTGCCAGCCTCCCAACGATGCATAGCAATCAGCCCCAGCATTTT. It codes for CASLPTMHSNQPQHF.